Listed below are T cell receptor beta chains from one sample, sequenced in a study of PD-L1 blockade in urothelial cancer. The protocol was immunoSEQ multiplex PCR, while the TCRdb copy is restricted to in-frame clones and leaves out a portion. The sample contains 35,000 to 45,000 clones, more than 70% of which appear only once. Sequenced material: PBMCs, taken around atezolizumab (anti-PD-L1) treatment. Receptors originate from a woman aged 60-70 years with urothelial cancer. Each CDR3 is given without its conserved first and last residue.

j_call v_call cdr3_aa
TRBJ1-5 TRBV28 ASTEMDRVRSQH
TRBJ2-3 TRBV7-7 ASSLRGTVGTDTQY
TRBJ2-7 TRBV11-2 ASSKGSGRVNYEQY
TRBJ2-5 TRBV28 ASSPPTRETQY
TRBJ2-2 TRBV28 ASTPSSGRPTGELF
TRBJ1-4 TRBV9 ASSSRTGQNEKLF
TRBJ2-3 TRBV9 ASSAGLARADTQY
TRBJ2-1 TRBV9 ASSVASSYNEQF
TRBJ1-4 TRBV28 ASAAGVGEKLF
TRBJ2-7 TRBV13 ASSSGGLEESYEQY
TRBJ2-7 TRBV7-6 ASSLAPGGTRSYEQY
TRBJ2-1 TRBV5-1 ASSLEGGAIGSYNEQF
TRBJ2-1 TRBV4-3 ASSQDRTATYNEQF
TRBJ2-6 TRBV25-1 ASSDLTGVGANVLT
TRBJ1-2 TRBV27 ASRNPGQGSYGYT
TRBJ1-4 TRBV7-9 ASSFVGDEKLF
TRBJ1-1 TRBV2 ASSESPQGAVEAF
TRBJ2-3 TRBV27 ASRRGGPGSDTQY
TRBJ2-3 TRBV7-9 ASSLIAGGPGTDTQY
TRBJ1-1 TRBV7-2 ASSAYPGVMNTEAF
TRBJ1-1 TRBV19 ASSLPDSTETNTEAF
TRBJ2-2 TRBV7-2 ASSRDSNTGELF
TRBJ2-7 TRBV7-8 ASSLGTGGLPYEQY
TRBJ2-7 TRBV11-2 ASRETGGNEQY
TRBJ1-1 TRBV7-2 ASSAYRSYTEAF
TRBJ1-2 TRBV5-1 ASSIGVSYGYT
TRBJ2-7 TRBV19 ASSSGGYEQY
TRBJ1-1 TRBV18 ASSPPGSDYTEAF
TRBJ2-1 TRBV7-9 ASSLVVYHNEQF
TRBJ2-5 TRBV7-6 ASSSVLAGGLNQETQY
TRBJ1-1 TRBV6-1 ASSEALRGDGTEAF
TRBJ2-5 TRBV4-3 ASSQDFGETQY
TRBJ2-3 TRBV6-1 ASSGGVRTDTQY
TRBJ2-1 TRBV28 ASSFLAENNEQF
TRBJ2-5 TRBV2 ASSALQGRGQETQY
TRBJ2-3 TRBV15 ATSPGADTQY
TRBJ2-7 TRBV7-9 ASSEMDRVYEQY
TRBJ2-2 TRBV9 ASSVDRVGGNTGELF
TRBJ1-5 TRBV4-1 ASSHREQGAGQPQH
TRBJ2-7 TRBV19 ASSSGPEQY
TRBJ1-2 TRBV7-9 ASSARDRGFYGYT
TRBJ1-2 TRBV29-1 SVDGGYSYGYT
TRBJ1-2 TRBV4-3 ASSQEPGTNYGYT
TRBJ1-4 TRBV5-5 ASSGTGVEKLF
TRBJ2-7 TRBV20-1 SAVWGLEQY
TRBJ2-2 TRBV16 ASSRQGVTGELF
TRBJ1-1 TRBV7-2 ASSLEQGALTEAF
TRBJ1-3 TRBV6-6 ASSYSSGQGGNTIY
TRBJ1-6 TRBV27 ASSLGRSSSYNSPLH
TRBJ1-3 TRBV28 ASSVILGGNTIY
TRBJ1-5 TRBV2 ASNRDRGNQPQH
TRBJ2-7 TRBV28 ASTRSLGVSYEQY
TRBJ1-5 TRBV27 ASSLIGTGFQPQH
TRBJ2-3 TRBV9 ASKRDTTTDTQY
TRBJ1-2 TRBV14 ASSPETNYGYT
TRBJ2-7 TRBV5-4 ASSSGQGFYEQY
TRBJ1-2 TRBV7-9 ASSTPGQGLVGYT